The rows below give T cell receptor beta chains drawn from one sample of a study of early T cells in non-severe SARS-CoV-2 infection. TCRdb re-called the 5' RACE reads with MiXCR, one entry per CDR3 protein. This sample has about 49,000 distinct CDR3 sequences, with approximately 4.1% found just once. The material sequenced was whole blood. These receptors were collected from an adult who was a healthcare worker with PCR-confirmed SARS-CoV-2 infection or an uninfected control (not recorded which). Both conserved end residues are part of each CDR3. The order of the fields is CDR3 length, J gene, clone size, D gene, V gene, CDR3 DNA, CDR3 protein. A D gene is named only where the DNA matches it firmly. Some rows have no size entry. The others give once, few or many, or a class for an expanded clone.

>15|TRBJ1-2|many|NA|TRBV5-6
TGTGCCAGCAGCTTTCCGGACAGTTTCAGCTATGGCTACACCTTC
CASSFPDSFSYGYTF
>13|TRBJ1-2|few|NA|TRBV7-3
TGTGCCAGCAGCTTGGACAGTAACTATGGCTACACCTTC
CASSLDSNYGYTF
>13|TRBJ2-3|many|NA|TRBV7-9
TGTGCCAGCAGCTTAGGGGCTTGGGATACGCAGTATTTT
CASSLGAWDTQYF
>14|TRBJ2-5|NA|NA|TRBV20-1
TGCAGTGCTAGAAGGGCCCTTGGGGGAGAGACCCAGTACTTC
CSARRALGGETQYF
>16|TRBJ2-2|NA|NA|TRBV7-2
TGTGCCAGCAGCTTATGGCAAGCGGCGAACACCGGGGAGCTGTTTTTT
CASSLWQAANTGELFF
>15|TRBJ1-6|few|NA|TRBV5-1
TGCGCCAGCAGCTTGGGTCAGGGCTCCAATTCACCCCTCCACTTT
CASSLGQGSNSPLHF
>12|TRBJ1-2|many|TRBD1|TRBV20-1
TGCAGTGCTAGTTTGACAGGGGGTGGCTACACCTTC
CSASLTGGGYTF
>13|TRBJ1-1|NA|NA|TRBV11-2
TGTGCCAGCAGCTTAGCCAGGTACACTGAAGCTTTCTTT
CASSLARYTEAFF
>14|TRBJ2-1|many|NA|TRBV2
TGTGCCAGCAGGGAGGCGGCAGCAAACAATGAGCAGTTCTTC
CASREAAANNEQFF
>16|TRBJ1-3|NA|NA|TRBV7-9
TGTGCCAGCAGCTTAGACAGCCTACGCTCTGGAAACACCATATATTTT
CASSLDSLRSGNTIYF
>13|TRBJ2-7|many|TRBD2|TRBV20-1
TGCAGAGCGCCGGGACTAGCGGCGGACGAGCAGTACTTC
CRAPGLAADEQYF
>16|TRBJ2-3|NA|NA|TRBV28
TGTGCCAGCAGCCTAATTGGGACTCTCACCACAGATACGCAGTATTTT
CASSLIGTLTTDTQYF
>13|TRBJ1-1|many|NA|TRBV10-2
TGCGCCAGCACACACAGTACCCTTAAGGAAGCTTTCTTT
CASTHSTLKEAFF
>13|TRBJ1-6|few|NA|TRBV20-1
TGCAGTGCTAGACATGGGGGCAGCTCACCCCTCCACTTT
CSARHGGSSPLHF
>14|TRBJ2-3|NA|NA|TRBV20-1
TGCAGTGCGGCGGAGGGCGGGGCCACAGATACGCAGTATTTT
CSAAEGGATDTQYF
>14|TRBJ1-1|many|NA|TRBV6-1
TGTGCCAGCAGTGCAACAGGGTTGAACACTGAAGCTTTCTTT
CASSATGLNTEAFF
>15|TRBJ2-4|NA|NA|TRBV29-1
TGCAGCGCAGTCCGTCAGGGGGGGGCCAAAAACATTCAGTACTTC
CSAVRQGGAKNIQYF
>16|TRBJ2-1|few|TRBD2|TRBV2
TGTGCCAGCAGTGATAGGACTAGCGGGGCCCACAATGAGCAGTTCTTC
CASSDRTSGAHNEQFF
>14|TRBJ1-4|many|NA|TRBV7-9
TGTGCCAGCAGCGCGGACACGGAGTCGAGAAAACTGTTTTTT
CASSADTESRKLFF
>17|TRBJ2-1|NA|TRBD1|TRBV3-1
TGTGCCAGCAGCCAAGGGTTTCACAGGGGGTCCTACAATGAGCAGTTCTTC
CASSQGFHRGSYNEQFF